The 22 T cell receptor beta chains in this list originate from one sample, sequenced in a study of kidney transplant recipient with SARS-CoV-2 infection. TCRdb fed the reads into MiXCR, producing one record per CDR3 protein. Here the sample spans 200,000 to 300,000 distinct CDR3 sequences, 25% to 35% being singletons. The sample was a blood sample, taken at baseline and on roughly day 120 from a kidney transplant recipient. The source is a young adult male patient who had COVID-19 and was a kidney transplant recipient. Part of the T cells may come from the graft donor.

This clonotype was counted at least ten times. The chain joins TRBV2 to TRBJ2-7, with D possibly being TRBD1 or TRBD2 (7 bases each). V was shortened by 6 bases and J by 6 bases, with 21 bases between the two germline ends. CDR1 and CDR2 (germline): SNHLY, FYNNEI. The CDR3 covers 15 residues. CDR3 sequence: CASSPGVGGGGEQYF. The CDR3 region has the DNA TGTGCCAGCAGCCCAGGGGTGGGAGGGGGCGGCGAGCAGTACTTC.

This clonotype was seen repeatedly, ten times or more. CDR3 region: CASRAGTSGWDEQYF. CDR3 DNA: TGTGCCAGCAGGGCCGGGACTAGCGGTTGGGACGAGCAGTACTTC. The chain employs TRBV6-5 and TRBJ2-7, with 11 bases aligning to TRBD2. Looked up from germline, CDR1 is MNHEY and CDR2 is SVGAGI. V lost 6 bases and J lost 5; bases outside the gene matches: 9. This CDR3 has 15 residues.

Note on this clonotype: It differs at one base from a far larger clone, so likely a read error. The rearrangement joins TRBV13 to TRBJ2-4, with D tentatively TRBD2 (5 bases). Germline V gives CDR1 PRHDT, CDR2 FYEKMQ (reference sequence). CDR3 length equals 14 residues. The CDR3 region is CASSPDGLSYEQCF. For the CDR3, the DNA is TGTGCCAGCAGCCCCGATGGACTCTCCTACGAGCAGTGCTTC.

This clonotype appeared many times. The CDR3 DNA reads as TGTGCCAGCAGCCATCTTTTAACAAGCAGAAAGACCTATGGCTACACCTTC. Translated: CASSHLLTSRKTYGYTF. The rearrangement joins TRBV11-2 to TRBJ1-2; D not resolved. Germline assignment: CDR1 SGHAT and CDR2 FQNNGV. CDR3 length: 17 amino acids. The V gene lost 5 bases and the J gene lost 4 bases, with 23 bases spanning the gap.

The sample holds one count of this clonotype. A read error may explain this, as a much larger clone is one base away. The genes are TRBV6-1 and TRBJ2-7; perhaps D is TRBD1 or TRBD2 (7 bases each). The CDR3 is 14 residues long. Looked up from germline, CDR1 is MNHNS and CDR2 is SASEGT. CDR3 region: CASSEWQGGYEQHF. In DNA form, the CDR3 reads TGTGCCAGCAGTGAATGGCAGGGGGGGTACGAGCAGCACTTC.

Many counts were recorded for this clonotype. The chain has TRBV5-1 and TRBJ2-3, with a possible D match to TRBD1 (6 bases). The V and J ends lost 2 bases and 1 base respectively, with 8 bases between them. Germline V gene sequence: CDR1 SGHRS, CDR2 YFSETQ. This CDR3 region has 14 residues. CDR3: CASSFPGGTDTQYF. The CDR3 DNA follows: TGCGCCAGCAGCTTCCCAGGGGGCACAGATACGCAGTATTTT.

This clonotype was counted many times. This rearrangement joins TRBV7-3 to TRBJ2-1; a weak D match, TRBD2 (5 bases). CDR1 and CDR2 from the germline V gene are SGHTA and FQGTGA. Trimming pared 2 bases from V and 10 bases from J, leaving 9 bases between. This CDR3 spans 12 amino acids. The CDR3 DNA reads as TGTGCCAGCAGCTTAGGCGAGCGGGAGCAGTTCTTC. Translating it yields CASSLGEREQFF.

The genes are TRBV12-3 or TRBV12-4 and TRBJ2-3; D call uncertain. CDR3 size: 12 residues. V lost 4 bases and J 5 bases, leaving 7 bases between the germline ends. The CDR3 protein is CASSSNGDTQYF. CDR3 sequence (DNA): TGTGCCAGCAGTTCTAACGGAGATACGCAGTATTTT.

This clonotype came up many times. This sequence joins TRBV7-9 and TRBJ1-2; D is undetermined. Trimming took off 3 bases at V and 4 bases at J, with 21 bases between the two ends. The germline V gene has CDR1 SEHNR and CDR2 FQNEAQ (reference sequence). The CDR3 loop spans 17 amino acids. CDR3 DNA sequence: TGTGCCAGCAGCTTTTGGGAATACCATGGAAAGACCTATGGCTACACCTTC. This encodes CASSFWEYHGKTYGYTF. Drawing the rest from reference TRBV7-9 and TRBJ1-2, the complete variable domain is DTGVSQNPRHKITKRGQNVTFRCDPISEHNRLYWYRQTLGQGPEFLTYFQNEAQLEKSRLLSDRFSAERPKGSFSTLEIQRTEQGDSAMYLCASSFWEYHGKTYGYTFGSGTRLTVV.

This clonotype came up many times. The chain couples TRBV11-1 to TRBJ2-2, with 9 bases fitting TRBD1. The length of the CDR3 is 17 residues. Germline values: CDR1 SGHAT, CDR2 FQDESV (reference sequence). The trim removed 5 bases at V and 5 bases at J, leaving 12 bases unmatched. The CDR3 DNA reads as TGTGCCAGCAGCCCCCGTCGGGACAGGGTTGTGACCGGGGAGCTGTTTTTT. The encoded protein is CASSPRRDRVVTGELFF.

Ten or more counts support this clonotype. The rearrangement joins TRBV20-1 to TRBJ2-7; 10 bases align to TRBD2. The CDR3 sequence is 15 residues long. Losses at the gene ends were 3 bases for V and 0 bases for J; bases not matched to a gene: 5. CDR1 and CDR2 (germline): DFQATT, SNEGSKA (reference sequence). As DNA, the CDR3 is TGCAGTGCTAGGAGGAGCGGGGGGGCCTCCTACGAGCAGTACTTC. It translates to CSARRSGGASYEQYF.

This clonotype appeared many times. The CDR3 sequence is CASKHKETQYF. CDR3 DNA sequence: TGTGCCAGTAAACACAAGGAGACCCAGTACTTC. This chain links TRBV19 with TRBJ2-5; D ambiguous. V lost 7 bases and J 5 bases, leaving 8 bases between the germline ends. CDR1 is LNHDA, CDR2 SQIVND, per germline (reference sequence). The CDR3 spans 11 residues. The whole variable domain, filled in from reference TRBV19 and TRBJ2-5, reads DGGITQSPKYLFRKEGQNVTLSCEQNLNHDAMYWYRQDPGQGLRLIYYSQIVNDFQKGDIAEGYSVSREKKESFPLTVTSAQKNPTAFYLCASKHKETQYFGPGTRLLVL.

Turning to this clonotype: Just one base apart from a much larger clone, this may be a read error. The rearrangement uses TRBV6-5 and TRBJ1-5, with D possibly matching TRBD1 (5 bases). CDR1 and CDR2 (germline): MNHEY, SVGAGI. CDR3 length: 15 amino acids. CDR3 amino acids: CACSESRDRNQPQHF. The DNA of the CDR3 is TGTGCCTGCAGTGAGTCCAGGGATCGCAATCAGCCCCAGCATTTT.

J is TRBJ1-2 and V is TRBV7-1; D unresolved. TRBV7-1 is treated as an ORF (open reading frame) with a function not yet certain. Trimming left V 5 bases short and J 9 bases short, with 28 bases between. This CDR3 region has 17 residues. The CDR3: CASSGDHHEGKTYSYTF. CDR3 nucleotides: TGTGCCAGCAGCGGTGACCATCACGAGGGAAAGACCTACAGCTACACCTTC.

About this clonotype: Possible read error: a much larger clone is one base away. The CDR3 protein is CASGRTGGDQPQHF. CDR3 sequence (DNA): TGTGCCAGTGGTAGAACAGGGGGAGATCAGCCCCAGCATTTT. This chain links TRBV19 with TRBJ1-5; TRBD1 agrees at 8 bases. From germline, CDR1 is LNHDA and CDR2 SQIVND (reference sequence). The CDR3 contains 14 residues. The trim removed 8 bases at V and 5 bases at J, leaving 8 bases unmatched.

As to this clonotype: A much larger clone lies a single base off, so this may be a read error. The CDR3 protein is CSARRVGRGQGGHTF. The CDR3 bases are TGCAGTGCTAGAAGGGTCGGCAGGGGGCAGGGAGGCCACACCTTC. This sequence joins TRBV20-1 and TRBJ1-2; 8 bases agree with TRBD1. The CDR3 has 15 residues. Germline CDR1 is DFQATT and CDR2 is SNEGSKA (reference sequence). V gave up 2 bases and J gave up 12 bases; unmatched junction bases: 17.

In the case of this clonotype: This clone may be a read error of a much larger clone one base away. No conserved phenylalanine or tryptophan ends this CDR3, so it is likely a read error. The chain is built from TRBV19 and TRBJ1-2; D remains ambiguous. CDR3 length: 11 residues. Trimming removed 6 bases at V and 5 bases at J, with 7 bases between. Germline CDR1 and CDR2: LNHDA and SQIVND (reference sequence). CDR3 in amino acids: CASSRLYGYTL. CDR3 in DNA: TGTGCCAGTAGCCGCTTATATGGCTACACCCTC.

This clonotype was seen at least ten times. The V call is TRBV5-8, the J call TRBJ2-1, with D perhaps TRBD1 or TRBD2 (6 bases each). The V gene's germline CDR1 is SGHTS and CDR2 YDEGEE. The V gene lost 6 bases and the J gene lost 9 bases, with 19 bases spanning the gap. The CDR3 has 14 residues. The CDR3 nucleotides are TGTGCCAGCACCATCTGGAGGGGGAACCCTGAGCAGTTCTTC. Protein sequence: CASTIWRGNPEQFF.

This sequence joins TRBV6-2 or TRBV6-3 and TRBJ2-3; TRBD2 agrees at 7 bases. J was trimmed by 7 bases and V by 0 bases; bases with no gene match: 10. CDR1 and CDR2 (germline): MNHEY, SVGEGT. CDR3 length: 16 residues. The CDR3 region has the DNA TGTGCCAGCAGTTACTCGGGGAGGGCCGTGTCTAATACGCAGTATTTT. Amino acid sequence: CASSYSGRAVSNTQYF.

This clonotype showed up many times. The chain couples TRBV5-5 to TRBJ1-2, with D unclear. This CDR3 comprises 16 residues. CDR1 and CDR2 from the germline V gene are SGHKS and YYEKEE (reference sequence). V lost 7 bases to trimming and J lost 4 bases, with 23 bases between them. CDR3 protein: CASRGGVSRKTYGYTF. As DNA, the CDR3 is TGTGCCAGCCGCGGCGGTGTCTCGCGAAAGACCTATGGCTACACCTTC.

The chain uses TRBV5-4 and TRBJ1-2; D is ambiguous. V lost 6 bases and J 4 bases, leaving 22 bases between the germline ends. The CDR3 contains 16 residues. Germline assignment: CDR1 SGHNT and CDR2 YYREEE (reference sequence). The CDR3: CASTSHVPGETYGYTF. CDR3 coding DNA: TGTGCCAGCACGTCCCACGTACCAGGAGAGACCTATGGCTACACCTTC.

This clonotype came up many times. V usage is TRBV3-1 and J usage is TRBJ1-2; possible D gene TRBD1, 5 bases. Trimming removed 2 bases from V and 7 bases from J, with 17 bases in between. The CDR3 covers 15 residues. CDR1 LGHDT and CDR2 YNNKEL come from the germline V gene (reference sequence). CDR3 DNA sequence: TGTGCCAGCAGCCAACGGGGGGGACGCTTAGCTGGCTACACCTTC. Amino acids: CASSQRGGRLAGYTF.